This TCR beta chain was identified in a study of T cell repertoires in cytomegalovirus infection. TCRdb called the reads again in MiXCR, with one record for every CDR3 protein. The sample shows 700,000 to 850,000 distinct CDR3 sequences, 30% to 35% of them seen only once. About this clonotype itself: Its matching antigen is unknown.

The CDR3 is made up of 14 amino acids. The ends were cut back, 2 bases at V and 6 bases at J, with 13 bases in the middle. The specimen comprised cultured CD8+ T cells from PBMCs, sampled from culture after CMV antigen stimulation. J is TRBJ1-2 and V is TRBV12-3 or TRBV12-4, with D hard to call. This TCR was recovered from a human donor in good health (CMV status not recorded). Some clones in this sample may be carry-over from other donors' samples. The CDR3 loop is CASSLYGRSHGYTF. In DNA, the CDR3 is TGTGCCAGCAGTTTATACGGCCGCTCGCATGGCTACACCTTC.